This TCR beta chain was identified during a study of blood T cells in healthy people across ages. In the study overall: Researchers report that template switching captured about one barcoded beta molecule per two T cells. The study's findings and limits: Estimates drawn from one million T cells were deemed to understate diversity. Strongly correlated with naive T cell percentage was TCR beta diversity.

A sample-barcoded 5' primer and a J-beta primer mix were used in a second PCR of about 7 to 11 cycles. TCRdb reprocessed the 5' RACE reads via MiXCR and lists one record per CDR3 protein. The sample holds around 600,000 distinct CDR3 sequences; around 50% are singletons and the top ten take 20% to 25%. The CDR3 is 14 amino acids. Looked up from germline, CDR1 is LGHNA and CDR2 is YNFKEQ. V was shortened by 0 bases and J by 4 bases, with 9 bases between the two germline ends. On this clonotype itself: Its target is unknown.

Healthy individuals of Caucasian origin from Russia, aged roughly 6 to 100, served as donors. This chain links TRBV4-2 with TRBJ1-2; no clear D. The sequence derives from a man of 80 years or more in good health. Sequencing was done on a sample of blood. The CDR3 region is CASSQEGLGYGYTF. The CDR3 bases are TGTGCCAGCAGCCAAGAAGGGCTGGGCTATGGCTACACCTTC.